Shown below are 10 T cell receptor beta chains from a single sample sequenced in a study of PD-1 blockade in classical Hodgkin lymphoma. The repertoire was sequenced with immunoSEQ multiplex PCR; TCRdb's copy has only in-frame clones and lacks some. This table holds some 17,000 clones, 85% found once. There was relapse after autologous stem cell transplantation in every patient, and there was variation in brentuximab vedotin exposure. Thawed PBMCs were the source of CD4+ T cells, purified by magnetic negative selection. The starting material was CD4+ T cells from blood, obtained at baseline. These receptors all come from a human donor with classical Hodgkin lymphoma.

The V and J genes are TRBV19 and TRBJ1-2; the D gene is possibly TRBD1 (5 bases). The CDR3 totals 17 residues. CDR1 is LNHDA, CDR2 SQIVND, per germline (reference sequence). Between the trimmed V and J ends, which lost 1 base and 2 bases, there was a span of 17 bases. The CDR3 loop reads CASSIAGPGKGNYGYTF. In DNA, the CDR3 is TGTGCCAGTAGTATAGCTGGCCCAGGGAAGGGGAACTATGGCTACACCTTC.

The chain combines TRBV7-2 with TRBJ2-7, with TRBD2 matching 13 bases. This CDR3 is built from 17 residues. Germline CDR1 is SGHTA and CDR2 is FQGNSA. V shed 0 bases and J 3 bases; nucleotides not matched to a gene: 5. The CDR3 bases are TGTGCCAGCAGCTTAGCGAGGACTAGCGGGGGCCTCTACGAGCAGTACTTC. This sequence encodes CASSLARTSGGLYEQYF.

This clone was detected only a few times. The gene calls are TRBV7-6 and TRBJ2-7; the D gene could be TRBD1 or TRBD2 (5 bases each). Per germline, CDR1 SGHVS and CDR2 FNYEAQ. Deletions cut 5 bases from V and 6 bases from J, with 17 bases between. The CDR3 is made up of 14 amino acids. The CDR3 sequence: CASSLGTASLEQYF. CDR3 bases: TGTGCCAGCAGCCTAGGGACGGCAAGTCTCGAGCAGTACTTC.

This clone was recorded only once. The V and J genes are TRBV5-1 and TRBJ2-1; maybe TRBD2 (6 bases). CDR1 SGHRS and CDR2 YFSETQ come from the germline V gene. The CDR3 contains 13 residues. V lost 2 bases to trimming and J lost 6 bases, with 9 bases between them. CDR3 nucleotides: TGCGCCAGCAGCTTCCAGGGAGGCAATGAGCAGTTCTTC. It specifies CASSFQGGNEQFF. Using reference TRBV5-1 and TRBJ2-1 for the parts outside the CDR3, the full variable domain is KAGVTQTPRYLIKTRGQQVTLSCSPISGHRSVSWYQQTPGQGLQFLFEYFSETQRNKGNFPGRFSGRQFSNSRSEMNVSTLELGDSALYLCASSFQGGNEQFFGPGTRLTVL.

The chain is built from TRBV18 and TRBJ1-1; 11 nucleotides align to TRBD1. The germline CDR1 and CDR2 sequences are KGHSH and LQKENI. This CDR3 spans 15 amino acids. The V segment lost 0 bases and the J segment 5 bases; nucleotides outside the gene matches: 2. CDR3 loop: CASSPPGTGGTEAFF. The CDR3 bases are TGTGCCAGCTCACCACCCGGGACAGGGGGAACTGAAGCTTTCTTT.

V usage is TRBV19 and J usage is TRBJ1-1; TRBD1 matches 12 bases. The CDR3 sequence is 16 residues long. V trimming: 4 bases; J trimming: 4 bases; junction bases outside the gene matches: 7. Germline CDR1 reads LNHDA; CDR2 reads SQIVND (reference sequence). The CDR3 loop is CASSTSGTGGFTEAFF. The CDR3 nucleotides are TGTGCCAGTAGTACGTCCGGGACAGGGGGCTTCACTGAAGCTTTCTTT.

The DNA for the CDR3 is TGTGCCAGCACCGCGATGGTCCAAGAGACCCAGTACTTC. It is translated as CASTAMVQETQYF. The chain uses TRBV7-2 and TRBJ2-5; D gene ambiguous. Trimming removed 7 bases from V and 1 base from J, with 10 bases in between. This CDR3 has 13 amino acids. Germline V gene lookup returns CDR1 SGHTA and CDR2 FQGNSA.

In DNA, the CDR3 is TGTGCCAGTAGTAGACTATTCGATAGCAATCAGCCCCAGCATTTT. Translating it yields CASSRLFDSNQPQHF. The genes are TRBV19 and TRBJ1-5; D not resolved. The V end lost 4 bases, the J end lost 0 bases, and 10 bases lay between the germline ends. CDR1 and CDR2 from the germline V gene are LNHDA and SQIVND (reference sequence). This CDR3 region has 15 residues.

The chain joins TRBV4-2 to TRBJ1-1; a weak D match, TRBD1 (5 bases). From germline, CDR1 is LGHNA and CDR2 YNFKEQ. There are 15 residues in the CDR3. V lost 1 base, J lost 4 bases, and 13 bases lay in between. CDR3 DNA sequence: TGTGCCAGCAGCCAAGGGTTTACAGGTGGCACTGAAGCTTTCTTT. Amino acids: CASSQGFTGGTEAFF.

V gene TRBV10-3 combines with J gene TRBJ2-5; 7 nucleotides agree with TRBD2. CDR1 and CDR2 (germline): ENHRY, SYGVKD. The CDR3 loop spans 15 amino acids. The J segment lost 4 bases and the V segment lost 3 bases, leaving 8 bases of the junction unmatched. The CDR3: CAISDRAGWVETQYF. As DNA, the CDR3 is TGTGCCATCAGTGACAGAGCGGGGTGGGTAGAGACCCAGTACTTC.